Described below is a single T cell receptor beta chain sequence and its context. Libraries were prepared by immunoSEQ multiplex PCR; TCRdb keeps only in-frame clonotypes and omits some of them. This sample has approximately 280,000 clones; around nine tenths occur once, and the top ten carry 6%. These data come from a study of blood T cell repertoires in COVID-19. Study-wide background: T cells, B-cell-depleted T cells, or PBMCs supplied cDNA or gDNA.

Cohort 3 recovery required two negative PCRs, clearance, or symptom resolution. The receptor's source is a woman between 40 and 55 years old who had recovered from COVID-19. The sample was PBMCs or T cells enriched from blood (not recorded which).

The CDR3 region has the DNA TGTGCCAGTAGTTCCTCCACGGGAATTGAGCAGTTCTTC. Its protein product is CASSSSTGIEQFF. The rearrangement links TRBV19 to TRBJ2-1; possibly TRBD2 for D (5 bases). The germline V gene has CDR1 LNHDA and CDR2 SQIVND (reference sequence). V was trimmed by 5 bases and J by 9 bases, leaving 14 bases between them. The CDR3 sequence is 13 residues long.